This TCR beta chain came from a study of OX40 agonist ivuxolimab in advanced cancers. Study-wide context: Patients in the trial were receiving intravenous ivuxolimab every 2 weeks, at doses of 0.01 to 10 mg/kg. Of the patients, three showed partial responses, one with hepatocellular carcinoma and two with cutaneous melanoma.

Notes on this clone: Different DNA sequences within this sample yield the same CDR3.

Germline loops: CDR1 SGHRS, CDR2 YFSETQ. V lost 4 bases, J lost 2 bases, and 8 bases stayed unmatched. CDR3 length equals 15 residues. Some clones are missing from TCRdb's copy, which holds only in-frame ones; the method was immunoSEQ multiplex PCR. Among 55,000 to 90,000 clones listed, around 86% were seen once. Specimen: CD4+ or CD8+ T cells sorted from blood, collected in a trial of the OX40 agonist ivuxolimab. The sequence derives from an adult with an advanced solid tumor such as melanoma, head and neck, liver or kidney cancer. The chain employs TRBV5-1 and TRBJ1-2, with TRBD1 matching 7 bases. The CDR3 loop reads CASSVTGEENYGYTF. The CDR3 DNA is TGCGCCAGCAGCGTAACAGGGGAAGAGAACTATGGCTACACCTTC. Full variable domain (outside the CDR3, taken from reference TRBV5-1 and TRBJ1-2): KAGVTQTPRYLIKTRGQQVTLSCSPISGHRSVSWYQQTPGQGLQFLFEYFSETQRNKGNFPGRFSGRQFSNSRSEMNVSTLELGDSALYLCASSVTGEENYGYTFGSGTRLTVV.